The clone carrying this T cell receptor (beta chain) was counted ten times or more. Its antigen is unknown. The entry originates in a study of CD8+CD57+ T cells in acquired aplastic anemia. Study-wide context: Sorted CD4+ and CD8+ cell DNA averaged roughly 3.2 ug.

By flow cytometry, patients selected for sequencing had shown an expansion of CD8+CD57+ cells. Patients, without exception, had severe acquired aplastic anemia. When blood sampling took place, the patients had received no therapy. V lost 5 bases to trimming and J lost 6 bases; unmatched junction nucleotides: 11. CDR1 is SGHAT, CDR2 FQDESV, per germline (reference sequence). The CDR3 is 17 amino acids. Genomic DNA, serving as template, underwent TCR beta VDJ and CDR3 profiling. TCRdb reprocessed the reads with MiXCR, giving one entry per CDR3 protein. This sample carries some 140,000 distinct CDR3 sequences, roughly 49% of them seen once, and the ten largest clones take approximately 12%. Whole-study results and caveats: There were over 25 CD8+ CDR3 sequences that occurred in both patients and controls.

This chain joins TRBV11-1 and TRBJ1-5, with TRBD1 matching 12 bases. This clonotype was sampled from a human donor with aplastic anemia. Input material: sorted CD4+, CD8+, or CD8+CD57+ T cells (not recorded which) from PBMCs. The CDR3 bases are TGTGCCAGCAGCCCTAGCCGGGACAGGGGGCGAAGTCAGCCCCAGCATTTT. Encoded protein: CASSPSRDRGRSQPQHF.